The count of the clone carrying this TCR beta chain is one. Its antigen is not identified. The V gene's germline CDR1 is SGHRS and CDR2 YFSETQ. This CDR3 has 17 amino acids. V lost 6 bases to trimming and J lost 2 bases; unmatched junction nucleotides: 13. This sample stems from a study of cytomegalovirus exposure and HLA in healthy donors. 13 Jbeta primers and 60 Vbeta primers were used for the PCR. Clones were sequenced by immunoSEQ multiplex PCR, and TCRdb holds only the in-frame ones, with some missing. This table has about 130,000 clones, about three quarters appearing once. Study-wide results and caveats: It was assumed in the presence/absence analyses that sequencing depth was roughly uniform across donors. A later analysis found that most CMV-associated TCR beta chains appeared HLA-restricted. It was only CMV serostatus that was available as immune exposure information.

The sequencing sample was made of PBMCs. The source is a man between 40 and 49 years old in good health and CMV-seropositive. This chain joins TRBV5-1 and TRBJ2-7; 11 positions match TRBD2. CDR3 region: CASNEGLAGGATYEQYF. The CDR3 coding sequence is TGCGCCAGCAACGAGGGTCTAGCGGGAGGTGCCACCTACGAGCAGTACTTC.